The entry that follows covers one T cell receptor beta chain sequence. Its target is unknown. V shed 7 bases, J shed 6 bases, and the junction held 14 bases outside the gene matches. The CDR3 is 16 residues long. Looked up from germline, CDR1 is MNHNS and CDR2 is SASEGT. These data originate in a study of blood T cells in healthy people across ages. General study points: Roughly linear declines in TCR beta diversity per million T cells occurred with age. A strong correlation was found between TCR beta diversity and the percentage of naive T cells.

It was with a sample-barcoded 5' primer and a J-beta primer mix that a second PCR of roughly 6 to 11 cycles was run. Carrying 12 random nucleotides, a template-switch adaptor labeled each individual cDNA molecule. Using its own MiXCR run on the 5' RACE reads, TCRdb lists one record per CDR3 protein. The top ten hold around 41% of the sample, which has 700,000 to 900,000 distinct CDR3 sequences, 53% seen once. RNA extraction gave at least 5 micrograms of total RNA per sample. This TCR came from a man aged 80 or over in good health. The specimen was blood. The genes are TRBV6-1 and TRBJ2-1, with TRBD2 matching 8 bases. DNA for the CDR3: TGTGCCAGCATGAGAAGGACCGGGGGGGCTCGCAATGAGCAGTTCTTC. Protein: CASMRRTGGARNEQFF.